The rows below give T cell receptor beta chains drawn from one sample of a study of cytomegalovirus exposure and HLA in healthy donors. Sequencing was performed with immunoSEQ multiplex PCR; in TCRdb, only in-frame clones are kept and a portion is missing. The sample lists around 94,000 clones; around four fifths were seen once. Material: PBMCs. The source is a male donor in good health and CMV-seropositive. The CDR3 runs from the conserved cysteine through the conserved F or W. A D gene is named only where the DNA matches it firmly. The size entry is marked missing in some rows and otherwise reads once, few, many or a size class.

v_gene: TRBV12-5
abundance: -
j_gene: TRBJ2-5
d_gene: TRBD1
CDR3aa: CASGLGQGVETQYF
CDR3nt: TGTGCTAGTGGTTTGGGACAGGGGGTTGAGACCCAGTACTTC

v_gene: TRBV19
abundance: -
j_gene: TRBJ2-3
d_gene: TRBD2
CDR3aa: CASSVGTSGGADTQYF
CDR3nt: TGTGCCAGTAGTGTCGGGACTAGCGGGGGGGCAGATACGCAGTATTTT

v_gene: TRBV7-9
abundance: -
j_gene: TRBJ2-2
d_gene: TRBD2
CDR3aa: CASSSGTSGRGTGELFF
CDR3nt: TGTGCCAGCAGTTCCGGGACTAGCGGGAGAGGAACCGGGGAGCTGTTTTTT

v_gene: TRBV2
abundance: -
j_gene: TRBJ1-2
d_gene: TRBD1
CDR3aa: CASSEVPGQGYGYTF
CDR3nt: TGTGCCAGCAGTGAAGTACCGGGACAGGGGTATGGCTACACCTTC

v_gene: TRBV19
abundance: -
j_gene: TRBJ1-1
d_gene: -
CDR3aa: CASTAYLGEAFF
CDR3nt: TGTGCCAGTACCGCCTATTTGGGCGAAGCTTTCTTT

v_gene: TRBV19
abundance: -
j_gene: TRBJ2-3
d_gene: -
CDR3aa: CASSIGGPEYF
CDR3nt: TGTGCCAGTAGTATAGGGGGCCCGGAGTATTTT

v_gene: TRBV6-4
abundance: -
j_gene: TRBJ1-5
d_gene: -
CDR3aa: CASSDSRGGPLIGHQPQHF
CDR3nt: TGTGCCAGCAGTGACTCAAGGGGGGGGCCCCTGATTGGGCATCAGCCCCAGCATTTT

v_gene: TRBV9
abundance: -
j_gene: TRBJ2-5
d_gene: TRBD2
CDR3aa: CASSGRLQRLPGRETQYF
CDR3nt: TGTGCCAGCAGCGGCCGACTTCAGCGGTTACCCGGGAGGGAGACCCAGTACTTC

v_gene: TRBV11-2
abundance: -
j_gene: TRBJ2-1
d_gene: -
CDR3aa: CAGGAYNEQFF
CDR3nt: TGTGCAGGGGGGGCCTACAATGAGCAGTTCTTC

v_gene: TRBV9
abundance: -
j_gene: TRBJ1-1
d_gene: TRBD1
CDR3aa: CASSLRTGMTEAFF
CDR3nt: TGTGCCAGCAGCCTTCGGACAGGAATGACTGAAGCTTTCTTT

v_gene: TRBV5-1
abundance: -
j_gene: TRBJ1-1
d_gene: -
CDR3aa: CASSFEGNTEAFF
CDR3nt: TGCGCCAGCAGCTTTGAGGGGAACACTGAAGCTTTCTTT

v_gene: TRBV19
abundance: -
j_gene: TRBJ1-1
d_gene: -
CDR3aa: CASSIRGGTEAFF
CDR3nt: TGTGCCAGTAGTATAAGAGGGGGCACTGAAGCTTTCTTT

v_gene: TRBV7-6
abundance: -
j_gene: TRBJ2-5
d_gene: TRBD1
CDR3aa: CASSLAVVTGETQYF
CDR3nt: TGTGCCAGCAGCTTAGCGGTGGTGACAGGGGAGACCCAGTACTTC

v_gene: TRBV5-1
abundance: -
j_gene: TRBJ1-1
d_gene: TRBD1
CDR3aa: CASSLGSGGVIEAFF
CDR3nt: TGCGCCAGCAGCTTGGGGTCAGGGGGCGTTATCGAAGCTTTCTTT

v_gene: TRBV28
abundance: few
j_gene: TRBJ2-7
d_gene: TRBD1
CDR3aa: CASTEGQASYEQYF
CDR3nt: TGTGCCAGCACCGAGGGACAGGCGAGCTACGAGCAGTACTTC

v_gene: TRBV5-4
abundance: -
j_gene: TRBJ1-2
d_gene: -
CDR3aa: CASSFPGADYGYTF
CDR3nt: TGTGCCAGCAGCTTCCCAGGGGCGGACTATGGCTACACCTTC

v_gene: TRBV6-6
abundance: -
j_gene: TRBJ1-2
d_gene: -
CDR3aa: CASDRKYRANYGYTF
CDR3nt: TGTGCCAGCGACAGGAAATACCGAGCTAACTATGGCTACACCTTC

v_gene: TRBV27
abundance: once
j_gene: TRBJ2-3
d_gene: -
CDR3aa: CASSRGSDTQYF
CDR3nt: TGTGCCAGCAGTAGGGGGTCAGATACGCAGTATTTT

v_gene: TRBV6-1
abundance: once
j_gene: TRBJ1-1
d_gene: TRBD1
CDR3aa: CASSIDRANTEAFF
CDR3nt: TGTGCCAGCAGTATCGACAGGGCGAACACTGAAGCTTTCTTT

v_gene: TRBV5-1
abundance: -
j_gene: TRBJ2-1
d_gene: TRBD1
CDR3aa: CASSLDRGAVHEQFF
CDR3nt: TGCGCCAGCAGCTTGGACAGGGGGGCTGTCCATGAGCAGTTCTTC

v_gene: TRBV27
abundance: -
j_gene: TRBJ2-3
d_gene: TRBD1
CDR3aa: CASSLRQGADTQYF
CDR3nt: TGTGCCAGCAGTTTAAGGCAGGGGGCGGATACGCAGTATTTT

v_gene: TRBV7-2
abundance: few
j_gene: TRBJ2-7
d_gene: -
CDR3aa: CASSFTYEQYF
CDR3nt: TGTGCCAGCAGCTTCACCTACGAGCAGTACTTC

v_gene: TRBV28
abundance: -
j_gene: TRBJ1-1
d_gene: TRBD1
CDR3aa: CASSPDRGRNTEAFF
CDR3nt: TGTGCCAGCAGTCCGGACAGGGGAAGGAACACTGAAGCTTTCTTT

v_gene: TRBV4-1
abundance: few
j_gene: TRBJ2-7
d_gene: TRBD1
CDR3aa: CASSQFQGAWVGEQYF
CDR3nt: TGCGCCAGCAGCCAATTTCAGGGGGCGTGGGTGGGCGAGCAGTACTTC

v_gene: TRBV28
abundance: few
j_gene: TRBJ2-1
d_gene: TRBD2
CDR3aa: CASSFTGGVHHEQFF
CDR3nt: TGTGCCAGCAGCTTCACGGGAGGGGTGCATCATGAGCAGTTCTTC

v_gene: TRBV11-3
abundance: -
j_gene: TRBJ1-1
d_gene: TRBD1
CDR3aa: CASSLDGTANTEAFF
CDR3nt: TGTGCCAGCAGCTTAGATGGGACAGCCAACACTGAAGCTTTCTTT

v_gene: TRBV7-3
abundance: -
j_gene: TRBJ2-3
d_gene: TRBD2
CDR3aa: CASSLGAGGGTTDTQYF
CDR3nt: TGTGCCAGCAGCTTAGGGGCAGGCGGGGGAACCACAGATACGCAGTATTTT